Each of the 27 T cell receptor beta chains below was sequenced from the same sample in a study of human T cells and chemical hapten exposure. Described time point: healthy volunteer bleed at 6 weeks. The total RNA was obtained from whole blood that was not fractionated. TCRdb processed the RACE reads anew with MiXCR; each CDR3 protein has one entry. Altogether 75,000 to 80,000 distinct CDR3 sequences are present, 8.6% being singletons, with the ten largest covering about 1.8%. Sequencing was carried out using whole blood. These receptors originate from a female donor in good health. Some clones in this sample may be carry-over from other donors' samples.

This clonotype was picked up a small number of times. In DNA, the CDR3 is TGTGCCAGCAGTCGACAGGGCACGCTCTACGAGCAGTACTTC. Its translation is CASSRQGTLYEQYF. V gene TRBV12-3 or TRBV12-4 combines with J gene TRBJ2-7; 7 nucleotides align to TRBD1. The CDR3 has 14 residues. The J segment lost 3 bases and the V segment lost 5 bases, leaving 7 bases of the junction unmatched.

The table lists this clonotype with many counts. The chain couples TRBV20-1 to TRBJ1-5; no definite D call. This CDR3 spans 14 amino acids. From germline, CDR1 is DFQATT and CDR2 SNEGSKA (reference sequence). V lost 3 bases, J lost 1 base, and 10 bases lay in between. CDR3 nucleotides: TGCAGTGCTAGGATGGACGGGAGCAATCAGCCCCAGCATTTT. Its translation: CSARMDGSNQPQHF.

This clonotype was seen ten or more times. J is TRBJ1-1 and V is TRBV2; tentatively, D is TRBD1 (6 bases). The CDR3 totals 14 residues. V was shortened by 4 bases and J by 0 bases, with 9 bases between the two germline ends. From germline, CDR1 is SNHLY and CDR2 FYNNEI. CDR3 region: CASSATGMNTEAFF. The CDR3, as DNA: TGTGCCAGCAGTGCTACAGGGATGAACACTGAAGCTTTCTTT.

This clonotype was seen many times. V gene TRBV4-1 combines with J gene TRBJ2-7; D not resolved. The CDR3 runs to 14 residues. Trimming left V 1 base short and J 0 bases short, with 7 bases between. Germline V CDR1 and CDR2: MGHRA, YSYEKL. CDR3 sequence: CASSQAQSSYEQYF. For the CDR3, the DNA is TGCGCCAGCAGCCAAGCCCAGAGCTCCTACGAGCAGTACTTC.

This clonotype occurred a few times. Here the CDR3 DNA reads TGTGCCAGCAGTCTAGCTTATCCCTACAATGAGCAGTTCTTC. Translated: CASSLAYPYNEQFF. The rearrangement joins TRBV27 to TRBJ2-1; tentatively, D is TRBD2 (5 bases). The length of the CDR3 is 14 residues. V lost 5 bases and J 2 bases, leaving 10 bases between the germline ends. CDR1 MNHEY and CDR2 SMNVEV come from the germline V gene (reference sequence).

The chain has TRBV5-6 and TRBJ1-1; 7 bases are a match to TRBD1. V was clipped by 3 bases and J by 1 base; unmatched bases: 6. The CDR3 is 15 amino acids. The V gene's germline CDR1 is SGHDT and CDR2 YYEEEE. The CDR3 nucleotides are TGTGCCAGCAGCTGGGCCGGGACAGCGAACACTGAAGCTTTCTTT. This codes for CASSWAGTANTEAFF.

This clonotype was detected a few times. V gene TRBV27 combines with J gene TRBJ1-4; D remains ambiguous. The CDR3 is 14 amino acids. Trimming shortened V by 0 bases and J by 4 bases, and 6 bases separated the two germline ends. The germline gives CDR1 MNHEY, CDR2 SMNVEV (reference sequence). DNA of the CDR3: TGTGCCAGCAGTTTATCGCTCCATAATGAAAAACTGTTTTTT. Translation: CASSLSLHNEKLFF. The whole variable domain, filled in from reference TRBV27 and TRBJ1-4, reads EAQVTQNPRYLITVTGKKLTVTCSQNMNHEYMSWYRQDPGLGLRQIYYSMNVEVTDKGDVPEGYKVSRKEKRNFPLILESPSPNQTSLYFCASSLSLHNEKLFFGSGTQLSVL.

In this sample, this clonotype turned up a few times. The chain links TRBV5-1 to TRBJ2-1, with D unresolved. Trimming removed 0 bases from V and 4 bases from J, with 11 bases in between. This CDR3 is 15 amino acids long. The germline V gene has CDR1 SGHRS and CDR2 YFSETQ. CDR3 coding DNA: TGCGCCAGCAGCTTGGGTGGTATAGGGTACAATGAGCAGTTCTTC. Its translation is CASSLGGIGYNEQFF. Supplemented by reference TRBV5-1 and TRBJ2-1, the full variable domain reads KAGVTQTPRYLIKTRGQQVTLSCSPISGHRSVSWYQQTPGQGLQFLFEYFSETQRNKGNFPGRFSGRQFSNSRSEMNVSTLELGDSALYLCASSLGGIGYNEQFFGPGTRLTVL.

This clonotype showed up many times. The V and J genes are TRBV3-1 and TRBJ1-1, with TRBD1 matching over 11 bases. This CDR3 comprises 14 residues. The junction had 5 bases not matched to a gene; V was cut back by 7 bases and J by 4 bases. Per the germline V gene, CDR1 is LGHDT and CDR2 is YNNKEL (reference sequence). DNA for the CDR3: TGTGCCAGCATGGACAGGGGGCTGGGCACTGAAGCTTTCTTT. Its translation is CASMDRGLGTEAFF.

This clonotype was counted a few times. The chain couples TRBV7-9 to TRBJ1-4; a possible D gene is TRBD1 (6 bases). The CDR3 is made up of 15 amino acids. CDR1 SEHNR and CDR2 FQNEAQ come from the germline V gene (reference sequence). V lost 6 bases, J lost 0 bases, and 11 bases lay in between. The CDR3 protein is CASSSGQTTNEKLFF. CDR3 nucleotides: TGTGCCAGCAGTTCCGGACAGACAACTAATGAAAAACTGTTTTTT.

The DNA for the CDR3 is TGTGCCAGCAGCTTAACTCGGCAGGCCAGGGGCACAGATACGCAGTATTTT. It encodes CASSLTRQARGTDTQYF. The chain uses TRBV7-9 and TRBJ2-3; TRBD1 is a possible D gene (5 bases). CDR1 and CDR2 from the germline V gene are SEHNR and FQNEAQ (reference sequence). Trimming cost V 2 bases and J 1 base, with 16 bases left between them. The CDR3 extends over 17 amino acids.

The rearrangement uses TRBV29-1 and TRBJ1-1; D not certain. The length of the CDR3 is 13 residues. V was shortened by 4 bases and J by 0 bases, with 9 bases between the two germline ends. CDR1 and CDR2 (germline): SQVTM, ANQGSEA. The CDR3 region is CSVAVGMNTEAFF. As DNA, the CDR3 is TGCAGCGTTGCTGTAGGAATGAACACTGAAGCTTTCTTT.

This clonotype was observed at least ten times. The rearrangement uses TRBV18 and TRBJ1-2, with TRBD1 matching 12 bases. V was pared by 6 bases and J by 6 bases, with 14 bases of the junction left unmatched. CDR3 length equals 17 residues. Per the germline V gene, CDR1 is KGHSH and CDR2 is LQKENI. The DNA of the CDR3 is TGTGCCAGCTCGCCGACTACCGGGACAGGGGGCGCTGATGGCTACACCTTC. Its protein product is CASSPTTGTGGADGYTF.

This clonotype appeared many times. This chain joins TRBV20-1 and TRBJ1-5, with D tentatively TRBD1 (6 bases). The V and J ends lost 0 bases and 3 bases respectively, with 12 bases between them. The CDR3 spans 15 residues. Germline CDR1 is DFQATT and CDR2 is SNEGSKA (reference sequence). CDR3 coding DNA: TGCAGTGCTAGAGACGTGTGGGGGGCCAATCAGCCCCAGCATTTT. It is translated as CSARDVWGANQPQHF.

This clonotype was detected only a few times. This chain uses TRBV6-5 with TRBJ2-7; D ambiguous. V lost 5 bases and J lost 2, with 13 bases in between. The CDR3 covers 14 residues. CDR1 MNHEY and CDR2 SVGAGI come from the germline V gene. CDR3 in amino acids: CASSPTWSTYEQYF. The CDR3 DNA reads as TGTGCCAGCAGTCCGACATGGTCCACCTACGAGCAGTACTTC.

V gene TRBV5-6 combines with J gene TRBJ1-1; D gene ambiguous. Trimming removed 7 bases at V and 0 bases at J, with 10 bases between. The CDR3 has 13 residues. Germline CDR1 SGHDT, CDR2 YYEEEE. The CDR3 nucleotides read TGTGCCAGCGCCCGAGCTTTGAACACTGAAGCTTTCTTT. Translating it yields CASARALNTEAFF.

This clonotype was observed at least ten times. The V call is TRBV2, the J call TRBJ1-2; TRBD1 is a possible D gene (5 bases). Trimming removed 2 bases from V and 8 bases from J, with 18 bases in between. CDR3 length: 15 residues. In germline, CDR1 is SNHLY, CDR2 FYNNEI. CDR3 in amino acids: CASSETPGPMVGYTF. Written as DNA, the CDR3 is TGTGCCAGCAGTGAAACCCCGGGACCCATGGTCGGCTACACCTTC.

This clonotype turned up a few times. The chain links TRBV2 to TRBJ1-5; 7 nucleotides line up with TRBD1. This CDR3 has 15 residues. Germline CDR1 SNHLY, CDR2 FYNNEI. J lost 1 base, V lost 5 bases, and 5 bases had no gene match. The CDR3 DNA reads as TGTGCCAGCAGTCCGACAGGGTTCAGCAATCAGCCCCAGCATTTT. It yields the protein CASSPTGFSNQPQHF.

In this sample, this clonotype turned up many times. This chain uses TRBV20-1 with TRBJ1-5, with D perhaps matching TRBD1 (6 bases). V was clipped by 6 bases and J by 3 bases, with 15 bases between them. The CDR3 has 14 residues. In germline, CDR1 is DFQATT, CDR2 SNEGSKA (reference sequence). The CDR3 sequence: CSAKTGSTNQPQHF. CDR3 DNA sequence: TGCAGTGCCAAAACAGGGTCGACCAATCAGCCCCAGCATTTT.

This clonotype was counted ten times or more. CDR3 sequence (DNA): TGTGCCAGCTGGCCGGGTGCTAAGTTCGTCCACGAGCAGTACTTC. This gives the protein CASWPGAKFVHEQYF. The J gene is TRBJ2-7, the V gene TRBV27, with D unclear. The germline CDR1 and CDR2 sequences are MNHEY and SMNVEV (reference sequence). The V end lost 8 bases, the J end lost 5 bases, and 22 bases lay between the germline ends. The length of the CDR3 is 15 residues.

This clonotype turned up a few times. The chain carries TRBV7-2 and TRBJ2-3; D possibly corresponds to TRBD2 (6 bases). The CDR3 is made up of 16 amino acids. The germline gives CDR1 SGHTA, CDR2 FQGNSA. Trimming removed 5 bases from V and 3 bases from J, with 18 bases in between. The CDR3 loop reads CASSHALSGRTDTQYF. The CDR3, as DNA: TGTGCCAGCAGCCACGCTTTATCGGGGAGGACAGATACGCAGTATTTT.

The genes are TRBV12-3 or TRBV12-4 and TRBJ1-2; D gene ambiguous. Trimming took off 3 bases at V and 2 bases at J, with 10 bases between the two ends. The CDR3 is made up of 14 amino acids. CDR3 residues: CASSFRRQNYGYTF. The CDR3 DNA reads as TGTGCCAGCAGTTTTCGAAGGCAGAACTATGGCTACACCTTC.

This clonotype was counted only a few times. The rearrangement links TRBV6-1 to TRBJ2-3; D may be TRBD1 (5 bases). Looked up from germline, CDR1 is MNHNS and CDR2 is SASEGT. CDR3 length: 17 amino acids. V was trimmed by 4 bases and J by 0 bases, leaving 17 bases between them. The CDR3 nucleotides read TGTGCCAGCAGTGGCCGACAGTTTTCCCAAAGCACAGATACGCAGTATTTT. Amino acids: CASSGRQFSQSTDTQYF.

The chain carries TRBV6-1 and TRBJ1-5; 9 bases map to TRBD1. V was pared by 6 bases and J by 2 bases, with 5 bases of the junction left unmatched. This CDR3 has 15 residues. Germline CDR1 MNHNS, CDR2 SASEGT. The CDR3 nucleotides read TGTGCCAGCAGCGACAGGGGGTTCGGCAATCAGCCCCAGCATTTT. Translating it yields CASSDRGFGNQPQHF.

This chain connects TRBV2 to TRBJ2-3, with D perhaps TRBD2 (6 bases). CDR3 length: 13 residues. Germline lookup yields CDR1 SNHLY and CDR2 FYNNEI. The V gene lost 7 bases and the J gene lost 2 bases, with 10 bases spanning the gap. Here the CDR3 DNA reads TGTGCCAGCACCGGGAGCCCCACAGATACGCAGTATTTT. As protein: CASTGSPTDTQYF.

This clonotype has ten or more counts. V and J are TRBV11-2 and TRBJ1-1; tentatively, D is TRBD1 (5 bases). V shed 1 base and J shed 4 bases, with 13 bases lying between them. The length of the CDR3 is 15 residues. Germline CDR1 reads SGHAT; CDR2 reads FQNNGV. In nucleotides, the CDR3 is TGTGCCAGCAGCTTAGTCCGTCGGGGGGTCACTGAAGCTTTCTTT. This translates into CASSLVRRGVTEAFF.

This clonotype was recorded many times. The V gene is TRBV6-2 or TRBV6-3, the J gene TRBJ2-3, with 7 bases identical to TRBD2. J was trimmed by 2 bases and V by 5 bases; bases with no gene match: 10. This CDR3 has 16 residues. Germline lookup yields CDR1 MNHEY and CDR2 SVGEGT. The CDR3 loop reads CASSPRGSGFTDTQYF. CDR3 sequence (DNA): TGTGCCAGCAGTCCGCGGGGGTCGGGATTCACAGATACGCAGTATTTT.